This passage covers 28 T cell receptor beta chains from one sample sequenced in a study of blood T cell repertoires in COVID-19. Profiling relied on immunoSEQ multiplex PCR, and the TCRdb table lists in-frame clones only, not all of them. The table has tens of thousands of clones, 65% to 85% seen once. Material: peripheral blood. Receptors were obtained from a woman in her sixties with acute or convalescent COVID-19.

The chain employs TRBV6-2 or TRBV6-3 and TRBJ2-7; D not resolved. The CDR3 is 15 residues long. V shed 4 bases and J shed 0 bases, with 13 bases lying between them. Germline CDR1 MNHEY, CDR2 SVGEGT. The CDR3 region is CASSFVRPGSYEQYF. The CDR3 region has the DNA TGTGCCAGCAGTTTCGTCCGACCAGGCTCCTACGAGCAGTACTTC.

V is TRBV5-6 and J is TRBJ2-3; D call uncertain. Germline-derived CDR1 and CDR2 are SGHDT and YYEEEE. The CDR3 length is 11 residues. The ends were cut back, 5 bases at V and 5 bases at J, with 6 bases in the middle. The CDR3 bases are TGTGCCAGCAGTCGAGGAGATACGCAGTATTTT. It is translated as CASSRGDTQYF. Drawing the rest from reference TRBV5-6 and TRBJ2-3, the complete variable domain is DAGVTQSPTHLIKTRGQQVTLRCSPKSGHDTVSWYQQALGQGPQFIFQYYEEEERQRGNFPDRFSGHQFPNYSSELNVNALLLGDSALYLCASSRGDTQYFGPGTRLTVL.

V usage is TRBV27 and J usage is TRBJ1-2; unclear D gene. The CDR3 runs to 15 residues. V dropped 5 bases and J dropped 5 bases, with 18 bases sitting between them. Per germline, CDR1 MNHEY and CDR2 SMNVEV (reference sequence). As DNA, the CDR3 is TGTGCCAGCAGTCCCGGACCCGGCTCGGGGTATGGCTACACCTTC. This gives the protein CASSPGPGSGYGYTF.

The chain couples TRBV5-1 to TRBJ1-3; 7 bases fit TRBD1. The V segment lost 3 bases and the J segment 4 bases; nucleotides outside the gene matches: 10. Germline CDR1 reads SGHRS; CDR2 reads YFSETQ. The CDR3 is 16 residues long. This CDR3 is CASSSVPTGAGNTIYF. CDR3 coding DNA: TGCGCCAGCAGCTCCGTACCTACAGGGGCCGGAAACACCATATATTTT. Together with reference TRBV5-1 and TRBJ1-3, the CDR3 gives the full variable domain: KAGVTQTPRYLIKTRGQQVTLSCSPISGHRSVSWYQQTPGQGLQFLFEYFSETQRNKGNFPGRFSGRQFSNSRSEMNVSTLELGDSALYLCASSSVPTGAGNTIYFGEGSWLTVV.

This clone occurred many times. V gene TRBV2 combines with J gene TRBJ1-2; D remains unclear. Per germline, CDR1 SNHLY and CDR2 FYNNEI. The CDR3 has 13 residues. V was shortened by 5 bases and J by 4 bases, with 11 bases between the two germline ends. Here the CDR3 DNA reads TGTGCCAGCAGTCCGTTCGGGTCCTATGGCTACACCTTC. Translation gives CASSPFGSYGYTF.

This clone was detected only a few times. V is TRBV6-5 and J is TRBJ1-4; D is undetermined. Germline CDR1 and CDR2: MNHEY and SVGAGI. Trimming pared 5 bases from V and 8 bases from J, leaving 12 bases between. The CDR3 covers 13 residues. The CDR3 region is CASSRENREKLFF. The CDR3 bases are TGTGCCAGCAGTAGAGAAAACCGGGAAAAACTGTTTTTT.

This clone turned up a few times. The chain carries TRBV5-1 and TRBJ1-1; D is uncertain. The germline V gene encodes CDR1 SGHRS and CDR2 YFSETQ. This CDR3 is built from 14 residues. V shed 0 bases and J shed 2 bases, with 8 bases lying between them. The CDR3 sequence is CASSLDGGNTEAFF. The CDR3 DNA sequence: TGCGCCAGCAGCTTGGATGGCGGAAACACTGAAGCTTTCTTT.

This clone was observed a few times. V usage is TRBV6-5 and J usage is TRBJ1-2, with 10 bases lining up with TRBD1. V dropped 6 bases and J dropped 5; count of bases not matched to a gene: 3. CDR3 size: 13 residues. Germline lookup yields CDR1 MNHEY and CDR2 SVGAGI. The CDR3 nucleotides are TGTGCCAGCAGCCAGGACAGGGGGTATGGCTACACCTTC. Translated, it gives CASSQDRGYGYTF.

The rearrangement uses TRBV19 and TRBJ1-1, with D possibly matching TRBD1 (5 bases). Germline CDR1 is LNHDA and CDR2 is SQIVND (reference sequence). With 3 bases removed from V and 4 bases from J, the gap between germline ends came to 12 bases. This CDR3 has 14 amino acids. The CDR3 sequence is CASSIEPGRTEAFF. The CDR3 DNA reads as TGTGCCAGTAGTATCGAACCAGGGCGCACTGAAGCTTTCTTT.

V gene TRBV21-1 combines with J gene TRBJ2-5; the table's D gene call, TRBD1, was not cross checked with the DNA. TRBV21-1 is a documented pseudogene. This CDR3 region has 17 residues. CDR3 protein: CASNREVGTGKQETQYF. CDR3 coding DNA: TGTGCCAGCAACAGGGAGGTGGGGACAGGGAAACAAGAGACCCAGTACTTC.

The chain uses TRBV10-3 and TRBJ1-1; weak D call: TRBD1 (6 bases). The CDR3 has 14 amino acids. Trimming shortened V by 7 bases and J by 1 base, and 13 bases separated the two germline ends. Germline V gene sequence: CDR1 ENHRY, CDR2 SYGVKD. The CDR3 nucleotides read TGTGCCATCACGCTGGGGGGGCCGAACACTGAAGCTTTCTTT. Translating gives CAITLGGPNTEAFF.

The chain is built from TRBV18 and TRBJ1-5; D possibly corresponds to TRBD1 (6 bases). V was clipped by 3 bases and J by 5 bases, with 8 bases between them. The CDR3 has 13 residues. Germline-derived CDR1 and CDR2 are KGHSH and LQKENI. CDR3 DNA: TGTGCCAGCTCACCGGCAGGGGATCAGCCCCAGCATTTT. It yields the protein CASSPAGDQPQHF.

This clone is a singleton in its sample. Here the CDR3 DNA reads TGCGCCAGCAGCCAAGCACAGGGGGGAGAAAAACTGTTTTTT. Protein: CASSQAQGGEKLFF. The chain uses TRBV4-3 and TRBJ1-4, with 8 bases that match TRBD1. CDR1 is LGHNA and CDR2 is YSLEER in the germline V gene. J lost 8 bases, V lost 1 base, and 3 bases had no gene match. The CDR3 contains 14 residues.

This chain uses TRBV2 with TRBJ1-5, with D possibly matching TRBD1 (6 bases). Germline-derived CDR1 and CDR2 are SNHLY and FYNNEI. The ends were cut back, 7 bases at V and 2 bases at J, with 21 bases in the middle. The CDR3 contains 17 residues. The CDR3 loop is CASTLQGRGTGNQPQHF. The CDR3 DNA is TGTGCCAGCACCCTTCAGGGCAGGGGAACTGGCAATCAGCCCCAGCATTTT.

This CDR3 reads CASSQATGGAKETQYF. The CDR3 nucleotides read TGTGCCAGCAGCCAAGCGACGGGGGGCGCGAAAGAGACCCAGTACTTC. The chain couples TRBV11-2 to TRBJ2-5; D perhaps matches TRBD2 (7 bases). The V and J ends lost 5 bases and 3 bases respectively, with 19 bases between them. Per germline, CDR1 SGHAT and CDR2 FQNNGV. The CDR3 sequence is 16 residues long.

This chain joins TRBV19 and TRBJ2-3; D is ambiguous. CDR3 length equals 13 residues. Germline V gene data show CDR1 as LNHDA and CDR2 as SQIVND (reference sequence). V was clipped by 2 bases and J by 0 bases, with 3 bases between them. CDR3: CASSIQSTDTQYF. The CDR3 nucleotides are TGTGCCAGTAGTATACAAAGCACAGATACGCAGTATTTT.

The J gene is TRBJ2-2, the V gene TRBV9; D perhaps matches TRBD2 (6 bases). Trimming took 3 bases from V and 1 from J, leaving 10 bases between them. Germline values: CDR1 SGDLS, CDR2 YYNGEE. The length of the CDR3 is 15 residues. The CDR3 sequence is CASSAGLLNTGELFF. CDR3 in DNA: TGTGCCAGCAGCGCGGGACTCCTGAACACCGGGGAGCTGTTTTTT. The full variable domain, with the rest looked up from reference TRBV9 and TRBJ2-2, is DSGVTQTPKHLITATGQRVTLRCSPRSGDLSVYWYQQSLDQGLQFLIQYYNGEERAKGNILERFSAQQFPDLHSELNLSSLELGDSALYFCASSAGLLNTGELFFGEGSRLTVL.

The rearrangement uses TRBV4-1 and TRBJ2-1; TRBD1 agrees at 9 bases. J was trimmed by 8 bases and V by 4 bases; bases with no gene match: 9. The CDR3 length is 15 residues. In germline, CDR1 is MGHRA, CDR2 YSYEKL. The CDR3 loop is CASSPLGQGWDEQFF. CDR3 bases: TGCGCCAGCAGCCCCCTAGGACAGGGGTGGGATGAGCAGTTCTTC.

This chain links TRBV5-6 with TRBJ2-4; perhaps TRBD1 as D (6 bases). V dropped 0 bases and J dropped 9 bases, with 13 bases sitting between them. The germline V gene has CDR1 SGHDT and CDR2 YYEEEE. The CDR3 spans 14 residues. CDR3 sequence (DNA): TGTGCCAGCAGCTTGGACAGGCGAGGGGGCATTCAGTACTTC. It yields the protein CASSLDRRGGIQYF.

V usage is TRBV19 and J usage is TRBJ1-4, with 8 bases identical to TRBD1. The trim removed 8 bases at V and 0 bases at J, leaving 5 bases unmatched. The CDR3 totals 15 residues. Germline-derived CDR1 and CDR2 are LNHDA and SQIVND (reference sequence). The CDR3 loop is CASGQGVATNEKLFF. The CDR3 nucleotides read TGTGCCAGTGGACAGGGTGTAGCAACTAATGAAAAACTGTTTTTT.

The sample holds one count of this clone. The chain has TRBV19 and TRBJ1-2, with D hard to call. This CDR3 contains 13 residues. The germline V gene encodes CDR1 LNHDA and CDR2 SQIVND (reference sequence). V lost 3 bases, J lost 4 bases, and 9 bases lay in between. The CDR3 sequence is CASSIGEAYGYTF. The CDR3 DNA is TGTGCCAGTAGTATCGGGGAGGCCTATGGCTACACCTTC.

The chain combines TRBV2 with TRBJ2-3; D is possibly TRBD1 (6 bases). This CDR3 is built from 17 residues. Germline V gene sequence: CDR1 SNHLY, CDR2 FYNNEI. The germline V and J ends were trimmed by 0 bases and 3 bases, with 16 bases remaining between them. The chain's CDR3 is CASSEAHGGKLTDTQYF. The CDR3 nucleotides read TGTGCCAGCAGTGAAGCGCATGGGGGCAAGTTAACAGATACGCAGTATTTT.

V usage is TRBV6-1 and J usage is TRBJ1-1; 10 positions match TRBD1. Germline V gene lookup returns CDR1 MNHNS and CDR2 SASEGT. This CDR3 region has 16 residues. The junction had 5 bases not matched to a gene; V was cut back by 2 bases and J by 2 bases. CDR3: CASSEQLTGGNTEAFF. CDR3 nucleotides: TGTGCCAGCAGTGAACAGCTGACAGGGGGCAACACTGAAGCTTTCTTT.

The rearrangement links TRBV19 to TRBJ2-1; 9 bases map to TRBD1. The J segment lost 4 bases and the V segment lost 5 bases, leaving 6 bases of the junction unmatched. The CDR3 totals 15 residues. Germline V gives CDR1 LNHDA, CDR2 SQIVND (reference sequence). Written as DNA, the CDR3 is TGTGCCAGTAGTCCGGGACAGGGAACATACAATGAGCAGTTCTTC. Translating gives CASSPGQGTYNEQFF.

J is TRBJ1-4 and V is TRBV10-3; a weak D match, TRBD1 (6 bases). The CDR3 consists of 17 residues. V was clipped by 0 bases and J by 3 bases, with 14 bases between them. Per germline, CDR1 ENHRY and CDR2 SYGVKD. The DNA for the CDR3 is TGTGCCATCAGTGAGTCGAGGGGGTACGGCGCTAATGAAAAACTGTTTTTT. Translating gives CAISESRGYGANEKLFF.

The V and J genes are TRBV29-1 and TRBJ1-1; a weak D match, TRBD1 (6 bases). V lost 6 bases and J lost 0, with 14 bases in between. This CDR3 region has 14 residues. CDR1 is SQVTM, CDR2 ANQGSEA, per germline. CDR3: CSVRQGPLNTEAFF. CDR3 nucleotides: TGCAGCGTCCGCCAGGGGCCGTTGAACACTGAAGCTTTCTTT.

The rearrangement joins TRBV12-3 or TRBV12-4 to TRBJ1-5; D unresolved. The CDR3 runs 13 residues. Trimming cost V 6 bases and J 2 bases, with 8 bases left between them. The CDR3 protein is CASRSGGNQPQHF. DNA for the CDR3: TGTGCCAGCAGGTCGGGTGGCAATCAGCCCCAGCATTTT.

The chain uses TRBV2 and TRBJ2-6; the D is unclear. Per germline, CDR1 SNHLY and CDR2 FYNNEI. V was shortened by 6 bases and J by 1 base, with 7 bases between the two germline ends. This CDR3 comprises 14 residues. The CDR3 coding sequence is TGTGCCAGCAGGAGTAATTCTGGGGCCAACGTCCTGACTTTC. Translation gives CASRSNSGANVLTF.